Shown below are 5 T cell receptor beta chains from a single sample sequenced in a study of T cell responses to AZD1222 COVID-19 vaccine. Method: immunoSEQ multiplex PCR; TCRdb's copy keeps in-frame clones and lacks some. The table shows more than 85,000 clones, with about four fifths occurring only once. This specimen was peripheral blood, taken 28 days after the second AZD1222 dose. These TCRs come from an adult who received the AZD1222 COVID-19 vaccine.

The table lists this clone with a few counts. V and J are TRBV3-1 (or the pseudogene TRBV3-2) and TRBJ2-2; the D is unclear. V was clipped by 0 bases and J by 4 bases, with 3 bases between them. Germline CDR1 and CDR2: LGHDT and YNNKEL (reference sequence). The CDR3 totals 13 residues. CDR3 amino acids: CASSQDPTGELFF. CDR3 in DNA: TGTGCCAGCAGCCAAGATCCCACCGGGGAGCTGTTTTTT.

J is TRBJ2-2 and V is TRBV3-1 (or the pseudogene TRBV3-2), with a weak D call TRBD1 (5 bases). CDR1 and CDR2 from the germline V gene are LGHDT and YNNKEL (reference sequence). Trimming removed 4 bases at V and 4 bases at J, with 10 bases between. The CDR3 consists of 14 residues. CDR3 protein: CASSPDTLTGELFF. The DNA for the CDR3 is TGTGCCAGCAGCCCGGACACCCTCACCGGGGAGCTGTTTTTT.

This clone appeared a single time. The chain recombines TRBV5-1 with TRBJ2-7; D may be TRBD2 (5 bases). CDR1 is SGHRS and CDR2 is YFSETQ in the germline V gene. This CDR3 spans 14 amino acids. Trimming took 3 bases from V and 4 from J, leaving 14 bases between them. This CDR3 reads CASSSSTGEYEQYF. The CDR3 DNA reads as TGCGCCAGCAGCTCGAGTACTGGGGAGTACGAGCAGTACTTC.

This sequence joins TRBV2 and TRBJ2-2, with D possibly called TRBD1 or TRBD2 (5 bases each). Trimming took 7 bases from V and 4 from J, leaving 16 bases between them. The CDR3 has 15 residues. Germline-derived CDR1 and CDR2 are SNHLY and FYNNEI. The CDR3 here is CASKVGSGGTGELFF. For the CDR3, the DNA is TGTGCCAGCAAGGTGGGATCTGGGGGCACCGGGGAGCTGTTTTTT.

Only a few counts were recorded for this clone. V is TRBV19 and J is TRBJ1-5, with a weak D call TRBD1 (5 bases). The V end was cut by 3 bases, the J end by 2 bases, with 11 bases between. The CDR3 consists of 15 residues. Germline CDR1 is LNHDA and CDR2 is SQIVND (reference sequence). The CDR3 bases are TGTGCCAGTAGTATTGGCGGCAGGGGCAATCAGCCCCAGCATTTT. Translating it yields CASSIGGRGNQPQHF.